Below are 13 T cell receptor beta chains sequenced from a single sample in a study of blood T cells in healthy people across ages. Combining a sample-barcoded 5' primer with a J-beta primer mix, a second PCR ran for roughly 7 to 12 cycles. TCRdb used MiXCR to reprocess the 5' RACE reads, holding one entry per CDR3 protein. The table has around 710,000 distinct CDR3 sequences, 43% seen once. The sequencing sample was made of blood. These receptors were obtained from a woman aged 55-69 years in good health.

This rearrangement joins TRBV19 to TRBJ2-5; TRBD2 matches at 8 bases. This CDR3 region has 15 residues. CDR1 LNHDA and CDR2 SQIVND come from the germline V gene (reference sequence). The V and J ends lost 1 base and 7 bases, in that order; junction bases with no gene match: 8. The chain's CDR3 is CASSIVASGSGTQYF. In DNA, the CDR3 is TGTGCCAGTAGTATAGTTGCGAGCGGGAGTGGGACCCAGTACTTC.

DNA of the CDR3: TGTGCCAGCAGCGTCCGGGACAGGAGTACAGATACGCAGTATTTT. This sequence encodes CASSVRDRSTDTQYF. V usage is TRBV9 and J usage is TRBJ2-3; 8 bases match TRBD1. The CDR3 length is 15 residues. Looked up from germline, CDR1 is SGDLS and CDR2 is YYNGEE. V was clipped by 2 bases and J by 3 bases; unmatched bases: 5.

V gene TRBV29-1 combines with J gene TRBJ1-2, with D hard to call. There are 13 residues in the CDR3. Germline V gene sequence: CDR1 SQVTM, CDR2 ANQGSEA. V was shortened by 0 bases and J by 8 bases, with 13 bases between the two germline ends. The CDR3 sequence is CSVEEGGSRGYTF. As DNA, the CDR3 is TGCAGCGTTGAAGAAGGTGGCTCCCGGGGCTACACCTTC.

The table lists this clonotype with a few counts. The rearrangement uses TRBV24-1 and TRBJ2-5; tentatively, D is TRBD2 (5 bases). The CDR3 has 14 residues. With 2 bases removed from V and 5 bases from J, the gap between germline ends came to 11 bases. Looked up from germline, CDR1 is KGHDR and CDR2 is SFDVKD. The CDR3 region has the DNA TGTGCCACCAGTGATTCACGGGGTTTGGAGACCCAGTACTTC. Translation gives CATSDSRGLETQYF.

The chain employs TRBV4-1 and TRBJ2-2, with 7 bases that match TRBD1. This CDR3 comprises 17 residues. Germline CDR1 is MGHRA and CDR2 is YSYEKL. V was clipped by 0 bases and J by 3 bases; unmatched bases: 7. CDR3 residues: CASSQDLDRTDTGELFF. CDR3 nucleotides: TGCGCCAGCAGCCAAGATCTGGACAGGACCGACACCGGGGAGCTGTTTTTT.

V and J are TRBV20-1 and TRBJ2-1, with 10 bases matching TRBD2. Trimming removed 1 base from V and 3 bases from J; junction bases left unmatched: 6. The CDR3 sequence is 16 residues long. CDR1 DFQATT and CDR2 SNEGSKA come from the germline V gene (reference sequence). The DNA for the CDR3 is TGCAGTGCTAGAGTGAGGGCTAGCGGGGGCTACAATGAGCAGTTCTTC. It is translated as CSARVRASGGYNEQFF.

The V and J genes are TRBV4-3 and TRBJ2-5; 11 bases match TRBD2. After removal of 4 bases from V and 3 bases from J, the junction contained 13 bases not matched to a gene. CDR3 size: 18 residues. Germline CDR1 LGHNA, CDR2 YSLEER. The CDR3 loop reads CASSLRILAGDREETQYF. CDR3 nucleotides: TGCGCCAGCAGCCTTCGAATACTAGCGGGAGATAGGGAAGAGACCCAGTACTTC.

This rearrangement joins TRBV20-1 to TRBJ1-1; possibly TRBD1 for D (6 bases). The germline V gene encodes CDR1 DFQATT and CDR2 SNEGSKA (reference sequence). This CDR3 is 13 amino acids long. V lost 5 bases and J lost 3, with 13 bases in between. As DNA, the CDR3 is TGCAGTGCTGGAAGGGGGGAAGACACTGAAGCTTTCTTT. Protein: CSAGRGEDTEAFF.

The chain links TRBV18 to TRBJ2-3; 7 nucleotides agree with TRBD1. CDR3 length equals 19 residues. CDR1 and CDR2 (germline): KGHSH, LQKENI. With 2 bases clipped from V and 0 bases from J, the junction kept 14 bases outside the gene matches. The CDR3: CASSPWSGQAISSTDTQYF. In nucleotides, the CDR3 is TGTGCCAGCTCACCATGGTCAGGACAGGCAATCTCTAGCACAGATACGCAGTATTTT.

This clonotype turned up a few times. The chain is built from TRBV29-1 and TRBJ2-6; the D is unclear. Trimming took 8 bases from V and 0 from J, leaving 5 bases between them. The V gene's germline CDR1 is SQVTM and CDR2 ANQGSEA. The CDR3 contains 12 residues. The CDR3: CSINSGANVLTF. DNA of the CDR3: TGCAGCATAAACTCTGGGGCCAACGTCCTGACTTTC.

About this clonotype itself: This sequence may be a read error, since a much larger clone differs from it by one base. The chain joins TRBV29-1 to TRBJ2-1; D is possibly TRBD1 (6 bases). V dropped 4 bases and J dropped 8 bases, with 15 bases sitting between them. CDR3 length equals 13 residues. Germline assignment: CDR1 SQVTM and CDR2 ANQGSEA. DNA for the CDR3: TGCAGCGTTGGGACAGTATCATTGGATGAGCAGTTCTTC. Amino acid sequence: CSVGTVSLDEQFF.

This sequence joins TRBV5-1 and TRBJ2-3, with D unclear. Germline CDR1 reads SGHRS; CDR2 reads YFSETQ. Trimming removed 3 bases at V and 2 bases at J, with 13 bases between. The CDR3 length is 15 residues. The CDR3 DNA follows: TGCGCCAGCAGCTGGGATGGTGGGAACACAGATACGCAGTATTTT. It specifies CASSWDGGNTDTQYF.

The chain couples TRBV7-2 to TRBJ1-4; D call uncertain. With 1 base removed from V and 3 bases from J, the gap between germline ends came to 9 bases. The CDR3 totals 15 residues. The germline gives CDR1 SGHTA, CDR2 FQGNSA. The CDR3 reads CASSLEGMANEKLFF. CDR3 nucleotides: TGTGCCAGCAGCTTAGAGGGTATGGCTAATGAAAAACTGTTTTTT.